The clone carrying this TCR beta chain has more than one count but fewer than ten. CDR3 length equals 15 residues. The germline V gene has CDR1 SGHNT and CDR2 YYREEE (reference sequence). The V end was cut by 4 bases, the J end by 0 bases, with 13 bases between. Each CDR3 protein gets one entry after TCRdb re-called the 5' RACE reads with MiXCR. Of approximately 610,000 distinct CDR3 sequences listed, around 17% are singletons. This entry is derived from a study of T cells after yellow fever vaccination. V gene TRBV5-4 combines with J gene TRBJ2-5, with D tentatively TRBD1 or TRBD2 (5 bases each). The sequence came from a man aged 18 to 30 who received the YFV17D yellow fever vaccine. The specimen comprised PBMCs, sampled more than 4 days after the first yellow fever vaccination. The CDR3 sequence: CASSPSWGYQETQYF. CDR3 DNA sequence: TGTGCCAGCAGCCCCTCGTGGGGGTACCAAGAGACCCAGTACTTC.